This record looks at one TCR beta chain sequence and its context. Its antigen remains unknown. The CDR3 consists of 15 residues. Germline V gene data show CDR1 as LGHNA and CDR2 as YNFKEQ. V was pared by 5 bases and J by 5 bases, with 15 bases between. The data were obtained in a study of blood T cells in healthy people across ages. A J-beta primer mix and a sample-barcoded 5' primer were used in a second PCR of roughly 6 to 11 cycles. The yield of each sample was at least 2.5 million CDR3-containing paired-end reads. Each CDR3 protein gets one entry after TCRdb re-called the 5' RACE reads with MiXCR. The table records over a million distinct CDR3 sequences, approximately 42% of them present only once. Study-wide points: Estimated diversity that came from one million T cells was considered an underestimate. Unknown CMV status may confound age-related changes in expanded clones.

Isolation of PBMCs gave at least 6 million cells per sample. Sequencing was done on a sample of blood. This TCR was recovered from a woman aged 18-30 years in good health. The chain links TRBV4-2 to TRBJ2-2, with TRBD1 as a possible D gene (6 bases). The chain's CDR3 is CASSATGTMTGELFF. The CDR3 nucleotides are TGTGCCAGCAGCGCTACCGGGACAATGACCGGGGAGCTGTTTTTT.